The clone carrying this T cell receptor (beta chain) was observed at least ten times. Its antigen remains unknown. The data originate from a study of T-cell reconstitution after alpha-beta-depleted transplantation in children. Study-level points and caveats: Several hundred graft clones that had expanded were reportedly the source of alpha-beta T cells about two months after transplant. Surviving recipient T cells and intrathymic progenitors accounted for some patients' high TCRbeta diversity at day 60.

Unique molecular identifiers tagged the TCRbeta library. TCRdb recomputed calls from the PCR reads with MiXCR, one row per CDR3 protein. The table has 300,000 to 350,000 distinct CDR3 sequences, 15% to 20% seen once. The clonotype comes from a male patient aged 2 to 10 who had a stem cell transplant for acute lymphoblastic leukemia, so the T cells may come from the graft donor. This specimen was PBMCs, mostly from graft donor cells, taken 360 days after TCRalphabeta/CD19-depleted stem cell transplant.

The CDR3 nucleotides read TGTGCCAGCAGCTTAGCGGCTAGCGGGAGGACAGATACGCAGTATTTT. Its translation: CASSLAASGRTDTQYF. The V call is TRBV7-9, the J call TRBJ2-3, with TRBD2 matching over 11 bases. V dropped 0 bases and J dropped 3; count of bases not matched to a gene: 2. Per the germline V gene, CDR1 is SEHNR and CDR2 is FQNEAQ (reference sequence). The CDR3 extends over 16 amino acids.